There are a few counts of the clone carrying this T cell receptor (beta chain). Its antigen is not identified. This entry comes from a study of human T cells and chemical hapten exposure. Original methodology: There were a median of approximately 88,000 TCRs per sample, with a range from 23,224 to 690,600. From the RACE reads, TCRdb called clonotypes with MiXCR, one entry per CDR3 protein. For this entry, the V and J calls and clone size follow TCRdb and not the study's own pipeline. The sample carries 60,000 to 70,000 distinct CDR3 sequences, approximately 10% recorded once. Time point: pre-sensitization, week 0. Treatment noted: therapeutic diphenylcyclopropenone sensitization with weekly scalp DPC. V dropped 3 bases and J dropped 2 bases, with 7 bases sitting between them. The V gene's germline CDR1 is KGHSH and CDR2 LQKENI. The CDR3 runs 13 residues. Findings and caveats of the study: Relative to controls, expanded TCRs formed significantly more large CDR3 similarity clusters.

The specimen was whole blood, collected in connection with sensitization to the hapten diphenylcyclopropenone (DPC). The chain recombines TRBV18 with TRBJ1-1; D perhaps matches TRBD1 (6 bases). The sequence derives from a woman aged 50 to 60 with alopecia areata. Some clones in this sample may be carry-over from other donors' samples. The CDR3 nucleotides read TGTGCCAGCTCACCGACAGGCAACACTGAAGCTTTCTTT. Amino acids: CASSPTGNTEAFF.